This TCR beta chain derives from a study of shared clonotypes between healthy human individuals. This clone was seen just once. The germline CDR1 and CDR2 sequences are SGHRS and YFSETQ. The V gene lost 5 bases and the J gene lost 5 bases, with 15 bases spanning the gap. The CDR3 extends over 14 amino acids. Over several immunoSEQ plates, each subset's genomic DNA was distributed in even portions. The repertoire was sequenced with immunoSEQ multiplex PCR; TCRdb's copy has only in-frame clones and lacks some. The sample has roughly 2,300,000 clones, about 90% seen once. This rearrangement joins TRBV5-1 to TRBJ2-3; D possibly corresponds to TRBD2 (6 bases). Sequenced: naive CD4+ T cells from PBMCs. Subset reported: CD45RA+ positively selected. The source is a man aged 18 to 29 in good health. Some clones in this sample may be carry-over from other donors' samples. The CDR3 nucleotides are TGCGCCAGCAGTGGGGGGTACGGAGGAGATACGCAGTATTTT. Amino acid sequence: CASSGGYGGDTQYF.